This T cell receptor beta chain was captured in a study of T cells after yellow fever vaccination. In its sample, this clonotype was seen many times. TCRdb reprocessed the 5' RACE reads with MiXCR, giving one entry per CDR3 protein. Of 40,000 to 50,000 distinct CDR3 sequences listed, about 6.8% are singletons. Whole-study findings and limits: Bulk-population clonotypes that are abundant could appear as contaminants in FACS-sorted repertoires.

The germline gives CDR1 LGHNA, CDR2 YSLEER. This CDR3 comprises 15 residues. The germline V and J ends were trimmed by 1 base and 5 bases, with 14 bases remaining between them. The chain combines TRBV4-3 with TRBJ2-5; D call uncertain. This sequence originates from a man aged 25 to 40 who received the YFV17D yellow fever vaccine. The source was CD8+ T cells not binding an NS4B(214-222) dextramer, sorted from PBMCs, collected 45 days after the yellow fever booster vaccination. This CDR3 reads CASSQGLAEQETQYF. DNA of the CDR3: TGCGCCAGCAGCCAAGGTCTTGCAGAGCAGGAGACCCAGTACTTC.